Listed here is a single T cell receptor (beta chain). Its antigen is currently unknown. The entry originates in a study of blood T cells in healthy people across ages. Caucasian individuals from Russia who were healthy and aged about 6 to 95 acted as donors. Every sample had a minimum of 6.5 million PBMCs isolated. V was clipped by 4 bases and J by 2 bases; unmatched bases: 8. The germline gives CDR1 SGHTA, CDR2 FQGNSA. This CDR3 is 15 amino acids long. Whole-study results and caveats: Expanded clonotype changes were possibly confounded by unknown donor CMV status.

The use of a sample-barcoded 5' primer and a J-beta primer mix characterized a second PCR of roughly 6 to 11 cycles. A single record per CDR3 protein comes from TCRdb applying MiXCR to the 5' RACE reads. The table includes around 1.7 million distinct CDR3 sequences, roughly 30% detected once. The chain employs TRBV7-2 and TRBJ2-7; 7 bases match TRBD1. Sample: blood. The receptor comes from a woman between 25 and 40 years old in good health. The CDR3 DNA follows: TGTGCCAGCAGCTCAACCGGGACAGAGACCTACGAGCAGTACTTC. This sequence encodes CASSSTGTETYEQYF.